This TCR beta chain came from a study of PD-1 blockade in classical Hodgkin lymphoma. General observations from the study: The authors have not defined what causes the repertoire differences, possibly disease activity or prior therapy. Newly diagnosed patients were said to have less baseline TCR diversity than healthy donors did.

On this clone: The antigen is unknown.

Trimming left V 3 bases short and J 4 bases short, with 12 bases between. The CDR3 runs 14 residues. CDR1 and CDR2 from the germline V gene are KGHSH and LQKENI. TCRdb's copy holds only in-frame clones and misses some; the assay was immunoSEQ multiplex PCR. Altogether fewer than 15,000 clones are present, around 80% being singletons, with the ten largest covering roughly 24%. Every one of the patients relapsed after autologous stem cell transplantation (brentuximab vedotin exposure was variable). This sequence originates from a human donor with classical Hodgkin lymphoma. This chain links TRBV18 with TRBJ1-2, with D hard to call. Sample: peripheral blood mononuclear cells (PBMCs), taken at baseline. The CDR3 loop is CASSPLDTIYGYTF. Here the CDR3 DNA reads TGTGCCAGCTCACCTCTTGACACTATCTATGGCTACACCTTC.